A selection of T cell receptor beta chains follows, all from one sample in a study of cytomegalovirus exposure and HLA in healthy donors. TCRdb's copy holds only in-frame clones and misses some; the assay was immunoSEQ multiplex PCR. This sample has some 100,000 clones, with 79% found just once. The sequencing input was PBMCs. Receptors were obtained from a female donor in good health and CMV-seropositive. CDR3s include the opening cysteine and the closing phenylalanine or tryptophan. The order of the fields is V gene, J gene, clone size, D gene, CDR3 DNA, CDR3 protein. The D gene is left open where the match is weak. The size field is filled for only some rows; it gives once, few, many or a size class.

TRBV18,TRBJ1-1,once,NA,TGTGCCAGCTCACCAATGGCTCTGGGTACAGACACTGAAGCTTTCTTT,CASSPMALGTDTEAFF
TRBV5-6,TRBJ2-4,NA,NA,TGTGCCAGCAGCTTCCCTCGGGGTTCTAAAAACATTCAGTACTTC,CASSFPRGSKNIQYF
TRBV30,TRBJ1-5,few,NA,TGTGCCTGGTCAAGGACCCGAACAGCAGGGAATCAGCCCCAGCATTTT,CAWSRTRTAGNQPQHF
TRBV14,TRBJ1-1,NA,TRBD1,TGTGCCAGCAGCCAGGCGACAGGGGGAGCTGAAGCTTTCTTT,CASSQATGGAEAFF
TRBV12-5,TRBJ2-3,NA,TRBD2,TGTGCTAGTGGTTTGGACCCACTTGGCGGGAGGCGATCAGATACGCAGTATTTT,CASGLDPLGGRRSDTQYF
TRBV7-9,TRBJ2-5,NA,NA,TGTGCCAGCAGCGCCGAGGGGGGAGGGCAAGAGACCCAGTACTTC,CASSAEGGGQETQYF
TRBV5-1,TRBJ2-7,few,TRBD1,TGCGCCAGCAGCTTGCTGACAGGGTCTAGCAACGAGCAGTACTTC,CASSLLTGSSNEQYF
TRBV7-9,TRBJ2-3,once,NA,TGTGCCAGCACCCTTGGGCCAGATACGCAGTATTTT,CASTLGPDTQYF
TRBV5-5,TRBJ2-3,NA,TRBD1,TGTGCCAGCAGCACACAGGGGGCGACAGATACGCAGTATTTT,CASSTQGATDTQYF
TRBV6-7,TRBJ2-6,NA,TRBD1,TGTGCCAGCAGTTATGGGGGACAGGACGCCTCTGGGGCCAACGGCCTGACTTTC,CASSYGGQDASGANGLTF
TRBV19,TRBJ2-2,NA,NA,TGTGCCAGTAGTATAAGACTACCCCAGAGGACCGGGGAGCTGTTTTTT,CASSIRLPQRTGELFF
TRBV7-9,TRBJ1-1,NA,NA,TGTTCCAGCAGCTTAGCCGTCGTGCGGGCTGAAGCTTTCTTT,CSSSLAVVRAEAFF
TRBV18,TRBJ2-3,NA,NA,TGTGCCAGCTCACCAGTAGCGGCGAACACAGATACGCAGTATTTT,CASSPVAANTDTQYF
TRBV30,TRBJ2-6,NA,NA,TGTGCCCGGAACGCAGGGGGGAGTTCTGGGGCCAACGTCCTGACTTTC,CARNAGGSSGANVLTF
TRBV29-1,TRBJ1-2,NA,TRBD1,TGCAGCGTTGATGGGACAGGGGGCGTCTATGGCTACACCTTC,CSVDGTGGVYGYTF
TRBV9,TRBJ1-2,once,TRBD1,TGTGCCAGCAGCGGAACAGGGGGCGATAACTATGGCTACACCTTC,CASSGTGGDNYGYTF
TRBV2,TRBJ2-3,NA,NA,TGTGCCATTTGTCAGGGGGGCTGGACAGATACGCAGTATTTT,CAICQGGWTDTQYF